These 23 T cell receptor beta chains were all obtained from the same sample, sequenced in a study of blood T cell repertoires in COVID-19. Clones were sequenced by immunoSEQ multiplex PCR, and TCRdb holds only the in-frame ones, with some missing. Among roughly 480,000 clones listed, approximately 89% were seen once. The sequenced sample consisted of peripheral blood. These receptors were collected from a man aged 18 to 29 with COVID-19, enrolled during active disease.

This clone was counted once. V gene TRBV11-2 combines with J gene TRBJ1-6, with TRBD1 matching over 7 bases. The CDR3 length is 16 residues. In germline, CDR1 is SGHAT, CDR2 FQNNGV. V was pared by 5 bases and J by 6 bases, with 10 bases of the junction left unmatched. This CDR3 reads CASSPTRAGGNSPLHF. CDR3 DNA sequence: TGTGCCAGCAGCCCAACCCGGGCAGGGGGTAATTCACCCCTCCACTTT.

V and J are TRBV4-1 and TRBJ2-1, with TRBD2 matching over 13 bases. Trimming removed 3 bases from V and 0 bases from J; junction bases left unmatched: 11. The germline V gene has CDR1 MGHRA and CDR2 YSYEKL. The CDR3 sequence is 20 residues long. This CDR3 is CASSHARLAGGKSSYNEQFF. In DNA, the CDR3 is TGCGCCAGCAGCCACGCCAGACTAGCGGGGGGCAAAAGCTCCTACAATGAGCAGTTCTTC.

This chain connects TRBV6-4 to TRBJ2-7; D is unresolved. V was shortened by 3 bases and J by 2 bases, with 8 bases between the two germline ends. This CDR3 region has 13 residues. In germline, CDR1 is MRHNA, CDR2 SNTAGT. The CDR3 sequence: CASSEKSTYEQYF. The CDR3 DNA follows: TGTGCCAGCAGTGAGAAGAGTACCTACGAGCAGTACTTC.

This chain joins TRBV29-1 and TRBJ2-3; D might be TRBD1 (7 bases). In germline, CDR1 is SQVTM, CDR2 ANQGSEA. CDR3 length: 14 amino acids. V lost 1 base to trimming and J lost 6 bases, with 14 bases between them. The chain's CDR3 is CSVEAQGGYDTQYF. For the CDR3, the DNA is TGCAGCGTTGAAGCGCAGGGGGGTTACGATACGCAGTATTTT.

This sequence joins TRBV7-9 and TRBJ2-1; 11 nucleotides match TRBD2. CDR1 and CDR2 (germline): SEHNR, FQNEAQ (reference sequence). The CDR3 is 15 residues long. Trimming took 5 bases from V and 8 from J; bases not matched to a gene: 8. CDR3 in DNA: TGTGCCAGCAGCGTCCTAGCGGGGGGTTCGGATGAGCAGTTCTTC. Encoded protein: CASSVLAGGSDEQFF.

The chain is built from TRBV6-5 and TRBJ2-7, with D tentatively TRBD2 (6 bases). Trimming pared 7 bases from V and 6 bases from J, leaving 16 bases between. In germline, CDR1 is MNHEY, CDR2 SVGAGI. The CDR3 consists of 13 residues. The CDR3 protein is CASNSREASEQYF. The CDR3 DNA reads TGTGCCAGCAATAGTAGGGAGGCGTCCGAGCAGTACTTC.

The gene calls are TRBV5-8 and TRBJ1-5; D uncertain. Looked up from germline, CDR1 is SGHTS and CDR2 is YDEGEE. The CDR3 consists of 13 residues. Between the trimmed V and J ends, which lost 4 bases and 9 bases, there was a span of 14 bases. CDR3 in DNA: TGTGCCAGCAGCACCTCAGGTGGTTGGCCCCAGCATTTT. Protein product: CASSTSGGWPQHF. The full variable domain, completed using reference TRBV5-8 and TRBJ1-5, is EAGVTQSPTHLIKTRGQQATLRCSPISGHTSVYWYQQALGLGLQFLLWYDEGEERNRGNFPPRFSGRQFPNYSSELNVNALELEDSALYLCASSTSGGWPQHFGDGTRLSIL.

V gene TRBV4-2 combines with J gene TRBJ1-2, with 8 nucleotides matching TRBD1. The V gene's germline CDR1 is LGHNA and CDR2 YNFKEQ. Trimming cost V 0 bases and J 6 bases; bases outside gene matches: 6. The CDR3 is 15 residues long. The CDR3 is CASSQEGQVRNGYTF. In nucleotides, the CDR3 is TGTGCCAGCAGCCAAGAGGGACAGGTGAGGAATGGCTACACCTTC.

The chain links TRBV2 to TRBJ2-1, with D perhaps TRBD2 (6 bases). This CDR3 is 13 amino acids long. In germline, CDR1 is SNHLY, CDR2 FYNNEI. Trimming pared 4 bases from V and 6 bases from J, leaving 10 bases between. CDR3 loop: CASSGGEGNEQFF. The CDR3 DNA sequence: TGTGCCAGCAGTGGCGGGGAAGGCAATGAGCAGTTCTTC.

The chain carries TRBV6-1 and TRBJ2-5; D is ambiguous. The CDR3 spans 14 residues. The germline gives CDR1 MNHNS, CDR2 SASEGT. V lost 2 bases and J 5 bases, leaving 12 bases between the germline ends. DNA of the CDR3: TGTGCCAGCAGTGAACTCCTTAGTTGGGAGACCCAGTACTTC. Its protein product is CASSELLSWETQYF.

The chain has TRBV27 and TRBJ1-6; the D is unclear. The CDR3 sequence is 16 residues long. V was clipped by 8 bases and J by 4 bases, with 18 bases between them. The germline V gene has CDR1 MNHEY and CDR2 SMNVEV (reference sequence). The chain's CDR3 is CASGFPPQRYNSPLHF. The CDR3 DNA is TGTGCCAGCGGGTTTCCTCCACAGAGATATAATTCACCCCTCCACTTT.

The rearrangement uses TRBV19 and TRBJ2-4; D is uncertain. Trimming removed 4 bases at V and 9 bases at J, with 13 bases between. This CDR3 contains 13 residues. Germline assignment: CDR1 LNHDA and CDR2 SQIVND (reference sequence). CDR3: CASSRLKGSIQYF. The DNA of the CDR3 is TGTGCCAGTAGTAGACTCAAAGGAAGCATTCAGTACTTC.

This clone was recorded once. Written as DNA, the CDR3 is TGTGCCAGCAGTTACCCGGGACAGATTGTTTTCTTT. It is translated as CASSYPGQIVFF. The J gene is TRBJ1-1, the V gene TRBV27; 7 bases align to TRBD1. The CDR3 extends over 12 amino acids. The V gene's germline CDR1 is MNHEY and CDR2 SMNVEV (reference sequence). V lost 4 bases and J lost 13; bases outside the gene matches: 9.

The gene calls are TRBV5-4 and TRBJ2-5, with TRBD2 identical over 9 bases. Germline CDR1 and CDR2: SGHNT and YYREEE (reference sequence). Unmatched junction bases numbered 10, after V lost 4 bases and J lost 0 bases. The CDR3 length is 17 residues. In DNA form, the CDR3 reads TGTGCCAGCAGCGCTCTTGGGGCTAGCGGGAACCAAGAGACCCAGTACTTC. This translates into CASSALGASGNQETQYF.

V and J are TRBV24-1 and TRBJ2-1, with D uncertain. V was cut by 6 bases and J by 7 bases, with 12 bases left in between. CDR3 length: 13 amino acids. CDR1 is KGHDR, CDR2 SFDVKD, per germline. The CDR3 bases are TGTGCCACCAGTTCCACAGAATCGAATGAGCAGTTCTTC. It specifies CATSSTESNEQFF.

Worth noting for this clone: One end of the junction fails to match germline, which may point to a read error. The chain uses TRBV12-3 or TRBV12-4 and TRBJ2-2; TRBD2 is a possible D gene (5 bases). This CDR3 comprises 13 residues. The CDR3 region has the DNA TGTGCCAGCAGTTTCGGAGACACCGGGGAGCTATTTTTT. Encoded protein: CASSFGDTGELFF.

The chain links TRBV6-5 to TRBJ2-2; D is unclear. Trimming took 4 bases from V and 8 from J, leaving 8 bases between them. Germline V gene data show CDR1 as MNHEY and CDR2 as SVGAGI. The CDR3 covers 12 residues. The CDR3 here is CASSSVTGELFF. In DNA form, the CDR3 reads TGTGCCAGCAGTTCAGTAACGGGGGAGCTGTTTTTT.

The V call is TRBV24-1, the J call TRBJ1-5; D ambiguous. In germline, CDR1 is KGHDR, CDR2 SFDVKD. The CDR3 runs to 13 residues. Trimming removed 7 bases from V and 11 bases from J, with 17 bases in between. In DNA, the CDR3 is TGTGCCACCAGCGGTGGCAGGTTTGATGCCCAGCATTTT. Translated: CATSGGRFDAQHF.

V gene TRBV19 combines with J gene TRBJ2-7, with D perhaps matching TRBD1 (5 bases). This CDR3 contains 13 residues. V was trimmed by 3 bases and J by 2 bases, leaving 8 bases between them. Germline CDR1 reads LNHDA; CDR2 reads SQIVND (reference sequence). The CDR3 reads CASSMAGPYEQYF. For the CDR3, the DNA is TGTGCCAGTAGTATGGCAGGGCCCTACGAGCAGTACTTC.

The V gene is TRBV25-1, the J gene TRBJ2-3; D might be TRBD2 (6 bases). Germline CDR1 reads MGHDK; CDR2 reads SYGVNS. V gave up 6 bases and J gave up 1 base, with 8 bases separating them. There are 13 residues in the CDR3. CDR3 in DNA: TGTGCCAGCAGGCCGGGGGGCACAGATACGCAGTATTTT. Protein product: CASRPGGTDTQYF.

V usage is TRBV5-1 and J usage is TRBJ2-2; perhaps TRBD2 as D (6 bases). The ends were cut back, 3 bases at V and 6 bases at J, with 15 bases in the middle. This CDR3 spans 15 amino acids. Germline loops: CDR1 SGHRS, CDR2 YFSETQ. The CDR3 loop reads CASSWDGLISGELFF. DNA of the CDR3: TGCGCCAGCAGCTGGGACGGACTAATATCCGGGGAGCTGTTTTTT.

In this sample, this clone turned up once. Other nucleotide sequences in the sample specify the same CDR3. The chain links TRBV5-1 to TRBJ1-5, with D perhaps TRBD1 (6 bases). Germline assignment: CDR1 SGHRS and CDR2 YFSETQ. V dropped 0 bases and J dropped 5 bases, with 9 bases sitting between them. This CDR3 comprises 14 residues. The CDR3 region is CASSLGGGDQPQHF. The DNA of the CDR3 is TGCGCCAGCAGCTTGGGAGGGGGGGATCAGCCCCAGCATTTT.

In its sample, this clone was seen once. The chain has TRBV5-1 and TRBJ1-1; D perhaps matches TRBD1 (6 bases). The V gene lost 2 bases and the J gene lost 6 bases, with 14 bases spanning the gap. Germline assignment: CDR1 SGHRS and CDR2 YFSETQ. The CDR3 sequence is 14 residues long. CDR3 loop: CASSFGQGFAEAFF. CDR3 nucleotides: TGCGCCAGCAGCTTTGGCCAGGGGTTCGCTGAAGCTTTCTTT. The full variable domain, in which reference TRBV5-1 and TRBJ1-1 provide the parts outside the CDR3, is KAGVTQTPRYLIKTRGQQVTLSCSPISGHRSVSWYQQTPGQGLQFLFEYFSETQRNKGNFPGRFSGRQFSNSRSEMNVSTLELGDSALYLCASSFGQGFAEAFFGQGTRLTVV.